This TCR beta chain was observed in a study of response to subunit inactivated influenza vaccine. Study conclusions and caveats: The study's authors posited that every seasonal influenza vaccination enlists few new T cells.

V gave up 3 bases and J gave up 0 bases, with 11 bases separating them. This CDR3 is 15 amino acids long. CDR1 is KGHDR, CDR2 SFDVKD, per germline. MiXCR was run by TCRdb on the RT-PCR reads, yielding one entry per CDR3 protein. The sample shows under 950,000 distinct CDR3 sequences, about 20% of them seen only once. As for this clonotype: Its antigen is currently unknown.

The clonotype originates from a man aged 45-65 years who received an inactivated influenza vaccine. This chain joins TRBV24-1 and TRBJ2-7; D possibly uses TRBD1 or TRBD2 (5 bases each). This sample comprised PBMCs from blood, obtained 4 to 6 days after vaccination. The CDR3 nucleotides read TGTGCCACCAGTGATCGCCGGGACCACTCCTACGAGCAGTACTTC. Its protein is CATSDRRDHSYEQYF.